These T cell receptor beta chains were read from a single sample in a study of T cells in Graves' hyperthyroidism and ophthalmopathy. TCRdb re-analysed the multiplex PCR reads in MiXCR, keeping a single row per CDR3 protein. The sample lists a few hundred thousand distinct CDR3 sequences; 15% to 19% were seen once. The sample consisted of blood. These receptors originate from a woman aged 25-40 years with Graves' hyperthyroidism. The CDR3 runs from the conserved cysteine through the conserved F or W. Fields, in order: clone size, D gene, V gene, J gene, CDR3 length, CDR3 DNA, CDR3 protein. D genes are given only for firm matches. Only some rows state a clone size, as once, few, many or a class for expanded clones.

size: many; D: -; V: TRBV12-3/TRBV12-4; J: TRBJ1-1; length: 16; DNA: TGTGCCAGCAGTTTATCGTCTCGAAGCAGGGACACTGAAGCTTTCTTT; CDR3: CASSLSSRSRDTEAFF
size: -; D: -; V: TRBV27; J: TRBJ2-6; length: 17; DNA: TGTGCCAGCAGTTTATTCGGGTTTAGCTCTGGGGCCAACGTCCTGACTTTC; CDR3: CASSLFGFSSGANVLTF
size: many; D: TRBD1; V: TRBV11-2; J: TRBJ2-7; length: 16; DNA: TGTGCCAGCAGCTTATGGGAGACAGGGTCATCCTACGAGCAGTACTTC; CDR3: CASSLWETGSSYEQYF
size: few; D: -; V: TRBV28; J: TRBJ1-2; length: 14; DNA: TGTGCCAGCACCCCGTCGGACAAAGCTTATGGCTACACCTTC; CDR3: CASTPSDKAYGYTF
size: many; D: TRBD1; V: TRBV30; J: TRBJ1-1; length: 14; DNA: TGTGCCTGGGTCTGGGACAGAGCGAACACTGAAGCTTTCTTT; CDR3: CAWVWDRANTEAFF
size: many; D: TRBD2; V: TRBV7-8; J: TRBJ2-5; length: 15; DNA: TGTGCCAGCAGCGCCCTCCCGACTAGCAGGGAGACCCAGTACTTC; CDR3: CASSALPTSRETQYF
size: many; D: TRBD1; V: TRBV7-2; J: TRBJ2-6; length: 18; DNA: TGTGCCAGCAGCTTGTACGACAGGGGAGACTCTGGGGCCAACGTCCTGACTTTC; CDR3: CASSLYDRGDSGANVLTF
size: many; D: -; V: TRBV10-1; J: TRBJ2-7; length: 16; DNA: TGCGCCAGCAGTGAGTCCGGAACACCTCAATTCTACGAGCAGTACTTC; CDR3: CASSESGTPQFYEQYF
size: -; D: TRBD1; V: TRBV11-2; J: TRBJ2-7; length: 16; DNA: TGTGCCAGCAGCTCCGACCTTGGGACAGGACCCTACGAGCAGTACTTC; CDR3: CASSSDLGTGPYEQYF
size: many; D: TRBD1; V: TRBV28; J: TRBJ2-7; length: 14; DNA: TGTGCCAGCAGGGACAGGGCGCCGACCTACGAGCAGTACTTC; CDR3: CASRDRAPTYEQYF
size: many; D: -; V: TRBV28; J: TRBJ2-7; length: 13; DNA: TGTGCCAGCAGTAACGTGGGAGGAATCGAGCAGTACTTC; CDR3: CASSNVGGIEQYF
size: few; D: -; V: TRBV29-1; J: TRBJ1-1; length: 13; DNA: TGCAGCGTTGAAGAAATGGGGGCCCTTGAAGCTTTCTTT; CDR3: CSVEEMGALEAFF
size: -; D: TRBD1; V: TRBV28; J: TRBJ2-1; length: 16; DNA: TGTGCCAGCACCCCTCCCACGGGGACAGGGGACAATGAGCAGTTCTTC; CDR3: CASTPPTGTGDNEQFF
size: many; D: -; V: TRBV2; J: TRBJ2-7; length: 12; DNA: TGTGCCAGCAGGTTTAGCTTATACGAGCAGTACTTC; CDR3: CASRFSLYEQYF
size: -; D: TRBD1; V: TRBV5-1; J: TRBJ2-2; length: 16; DNA: TGCGCCAGCAGCTTGGGGGGGACAGCGAACACCGGGGAGCTGTTTTTT; CDR3: CASSLGGTANTGELFF
size: -; D: -; V: TRBV11-2; J: TRBJ2-1; length: 17; DNA: TGTGCCAGCAGCTTAGCGGGGGGCCCGGGCTCCTACAATGAGCAGTTCTTC; CDR3: CASSLAGGPGSYNEQFF
size: many; D: -; V: TRBV28; J: TRBJ1-5; length: 15; DNA: TGTGCCAGCAGGCCCGGGACGGGGGGCTATCAGCCCCAGCATTTT; CDR3: CASRPGTGGYQPQHF